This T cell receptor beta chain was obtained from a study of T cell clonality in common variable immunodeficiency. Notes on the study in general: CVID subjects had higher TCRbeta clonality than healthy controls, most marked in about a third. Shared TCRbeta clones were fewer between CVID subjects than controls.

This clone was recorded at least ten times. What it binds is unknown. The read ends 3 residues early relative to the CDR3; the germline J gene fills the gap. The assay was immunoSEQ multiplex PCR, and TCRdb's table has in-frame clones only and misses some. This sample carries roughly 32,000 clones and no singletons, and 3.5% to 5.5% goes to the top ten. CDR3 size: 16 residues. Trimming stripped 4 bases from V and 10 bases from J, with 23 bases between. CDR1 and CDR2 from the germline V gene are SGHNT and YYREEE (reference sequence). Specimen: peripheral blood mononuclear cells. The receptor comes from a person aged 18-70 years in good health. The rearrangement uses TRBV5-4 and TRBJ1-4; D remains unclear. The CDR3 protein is CASSVPDPGADVKLFF. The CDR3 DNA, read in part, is TGTGCCAGCAGCGTCCCCGACCCGGGTGCGGATGTAAAA.